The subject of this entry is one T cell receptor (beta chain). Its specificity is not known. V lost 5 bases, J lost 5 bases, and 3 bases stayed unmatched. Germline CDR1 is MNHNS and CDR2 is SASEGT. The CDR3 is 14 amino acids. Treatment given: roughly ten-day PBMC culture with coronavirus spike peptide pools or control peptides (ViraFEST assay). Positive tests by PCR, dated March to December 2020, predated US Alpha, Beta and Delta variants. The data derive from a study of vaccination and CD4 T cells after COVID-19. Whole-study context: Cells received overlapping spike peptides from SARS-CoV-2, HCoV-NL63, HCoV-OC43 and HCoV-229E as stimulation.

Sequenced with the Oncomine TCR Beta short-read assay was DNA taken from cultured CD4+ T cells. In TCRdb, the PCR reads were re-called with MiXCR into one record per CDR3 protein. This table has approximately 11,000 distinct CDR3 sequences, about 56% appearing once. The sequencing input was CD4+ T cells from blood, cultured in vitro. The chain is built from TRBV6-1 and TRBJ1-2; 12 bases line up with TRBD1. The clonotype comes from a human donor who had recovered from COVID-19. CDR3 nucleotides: TGTGCCAGCAGTCGGGACAGGGGGCAATATGGCTACACCTTC. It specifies CASSRDRGQYGYTF.